The clone carrying this T cell receptor (beta chain) appeared a single time. The antigen is undetermined. These donors counted as nominally healthy when sampled, but unrecorded immune exposures were likely. The CDR3 is 13 residues long. Looked up from germline, CDR1 is SGHRS and CDR2 is YFSETQ. The PCR contained 60 Vbeta and 13 Jbeta primers. The data were produced by immunoSEQ multiplex PCR, yet TCRdb's version contains in-frame clones alone and is incomplete. The sample holds more than 90,000 clones, around 86% seen once. The data are from a study of cytomegalovirus exposure and HLA in healthy donors. Findings of the study overall: Exclusion as indistinguishable affected some V segments, including TRBV6-2 and TRBV6-3.

The TCR originated in a woman between 70 and 85 years old in good health and CMV-seropositive. V gene TRBV5-1 combines with J gene TRBJ2-5; 7 bases line up with TRBD2. The J call may be incorrect, as the DNA end agrees better with TRBJ2-7. Sequenced input: PBMCs. CDR3 sequence (DNA): TGCGCCAGCAGCGCGGGAGACACCTACGAGCAGTACTTC. Translation gives CASSAGDTYEQYF.